The 21 T cell receptor beta chains below come from one sample, sequenced in a study of shared clonotypes between healthy human individuals. The data were produced by immunoSEQ multiplex PCR, yet TCRdb's version contains in-frame clones alone and is incomplete. The repertoire holds 2,500,000 or so clones, with approximately 92% as singletons. Specimen: naive CD4+ T cells sorted from blood. The subset is: CD45RA+ positively selected. The receptors come from a man in his late teens or twenties in good health.

This sequence joins TRBV6-4 and TRBJ2-6, with D tentatively TRBD1 or TRBD2 (7 bases each). Germline assignment: CDR1 MRHNA and CDR2 SNTAGT. The CDR3 runs 16 residues. Trimming pared 8 bases from V and 0 bases from J, leaving 14 bases between. The CDR3 DNA sequence: TGTGCCAGCTCACCAGGGGGGGCCTCTGGGGCCAACGTCCTGACTTTC. This sequence encodes CASSPGGASGANVLTF.

The chain combines TRBV7-8 with TRBJ2-6; maybe TRBD1 (6 bases). Trimming pared 2 bases from V and 0 bases from J, leaving 14 bases between. The germline V gene has CDR1 SGHVS and CDR2 FQNEAQ. The CDR3 has 18 residues. The CDR3 is CASSLRTGMSSGANVLTF. CDR3 DNA: TGTGCCAGCAGCTTACGAACAGGGATGAGCTCTGGGGCCAACGTCCTGACTTTC. Full variable domain (outside the CDR3, taken from reference TRBV7-8 and TRBJ2-6): GAGVSQSPRYKVAKRGQDVALRCDPISGHVSLFWYQQALGQGPEFLTYFQNEAQLDKSGLPSDRFFAERPEGSVSTLKIQRTQQEDSAVYLCASSLRTGMSSGANVLTFGAGSRLTVL.

To note about this clone: Other DNA sequences in the same sample also yield this CDR3. The chain joins TRBV7-3 to TRBJ2-3; the match to TRBD2 covers 12 bases. Germline lookup yields CDR1 SGHTA and CDR2 FQGTGA. J was trimmed by 0 bases and V by 4 bases; bases with no gene match: 2. CDR3 length: 16 amino acids. CDR3 nucleotide sequence: TGTGCCAGCAGCTCAGGACTAGCGGGGAGCACAGATACGCAGTATTTT. Translation gives CASSSGLAGSTDTQYF.

The chain links TRBV7-2 to TRBJ1-6; 10 bases agree with TRBD1. Germline V gene sequence: CDR1 SGHTA, CDR2 FQGNSA. V was pared by 5 bases and J by 7 bases, with 8 bases of the junction left unmatched. The CDR3 is 16 residues long. Written as DNA, the CDR3 is TGTGCCAGCAGCCAATGGACAGGGGGGAGCAATTCACCCCTCCACTTT. It codes for CASSQWTGGSNSPLHF.

As concerns this clone: This sample also contains other DNA sequences that code for the same CDR3. V usage is TRBV6-5 and J usage is TRBJ1-4; D unclear. Trimming removed 0 bases at V and 5 bases at J, with 7 bases between. Germline CDR1 and CDR2: MNHEY and SVGAGI. The CDR3 length is 14 residues. The CDR3 region has the DNA TGTGCCAGCAGTTACTCGAAAGGGAATGAAAAACTGTTTTTT. Translated, it gives CASSYSKGNEKLFF.

The chain recombines TRBV27 with TRBJ2-3, with 11 nucleotides matching TRBD1. With 7 bases clipped from V and 0 bases from J, the junction kept 15 bases outside the gene matches. The germline V gene encodes CDR1 MNHEY and CDR2 SMNVEV (reference sequence). The CDR3 has 19 amino acids. The CDR3 coding sequence is TGTGCCAGCACCAGGACAGGGGGCGGTGGCATTACTAGCACAGATACGCAGTATTTT. The encoded protein is CASTRTGGGGITSTDTQYF.

This chain links TRBV10-3 with TRBJ2-1; 12 bases line up with TRBD2. Germline V gene data show CDR1 as ENHRY and CDR2 as SYGVKD. CDR3 length: 18 amino acids. With 4 bases clipped from V and 4 bases from J, the junction kept 11 bases outside the gene matches. DNA for the CDR3: TGTGCCATCAGTGCCCCTCCGGGACTAGCGGGCTCATACAATGAGCAGTTCTTC. Translating it yields CAISAPPGLAGSYNEQFF.

The chain uses TRBV7-9 and TRBJ2-3; D call uncertain. Trimming shortened V by 3 bases and J by 6 bases, and 10 bases separated the two germline ends. The CDR3 loop spans 13 amino acids. Germline V lookup: CDR1 SEHNR, CDR2 FQNEAQ (reference sequence). The CDR3 sequence: CASSFSAADTQYF. DNA for the CDR3: TGTGCCAGCAGCTTTTCAGCCGCGGATACGCAGTATTTT.

The V gene is TRBV4-1, the J gene TRBJ2-2, with a tentative D call TRBD2 (6 bases). Germline CDR1 MGHRA, CDR2 YSYEKL. The V and J ends lost 4 bases and 4 bases respectively, with 13 bases between them. The CDR3 totals 15 residues. In DNA form, the CDR3 reads TGCGCCAGCAGCCTGTCGGGGGTGTTCACCGGGGAGCTGTTTTTT. It yields the protein CASSLSGVFTGELFF.

In this sample, this clone turned up once. The chain uses TRBV18 and TRBJ2-7; D is perhaps TRBD1 (6 bases). This CDR3 region has 13 residues. Germline V gene data show CDR1 as KGHSH and CDR2 as LQKENI. Between the trimmed V and J ends, which lost 9 bases and 6 bases, there was a span of 18 bases. Written as DNA, the CDR3 is TGTGCCAGTCACCCCGGGACATCGTCCGAGCAGTACTTC. Amino acids: CASHPGTSSEQYF. The whole variable domain, remainder taken from reference TRBV18 and TRBJ2-7, is NAGVMQNPRHLVRRRGQEARLRCSPMKGHSHVYWYRQLPEEGLKFMVYLQKENIIDESGMPKERFSAEFPKEGPSILRIQQVVRGDSAAYFCASHPGTSSEQYFGPGTRLTVT.

Concerning this clone: Other DNA sequences in the sample encode the same CDR3. The chain recombines TRBV5-1 with TRBJ2-2; D is possibly TRBD1 (5 bases). Trimming left V 0 bases short and J 1 base short, with 7 bases between. The CDR3 covers 15 residues. Germline loops: CDR1 SGHRS, CDR2 YFSETQ. CDR3 protein: CASSLGQMNTGELFF. Written as DNA, the CDR3 is TGCGCCAGCAGCTTGGGACAGATGAACACCGGGGAGCTGTTTTTT.

Concerning this clone: At the DNA level, this CDR3 is encoded by other sequences in the same sample as well. The rearrangement links TRBV2 to TRBJ2-1; 10 bases fit TRBD2. This CDR3 contains 15 residues. The germline gives CDR1 SNHLY, CDR2 FYNNEI. The V segment lost 6 bases and the J segment 2 bases; nucleotides outside the gene matches: 4. The CDR3 coding sequence is TGTGCCAGCAGGGCGCTAGCGGGGGCCTACAATGAGCAGTTCTTC. This gives the protein CASRALAGAYNEQFF.

A note on this clone: Within the sample, other DNA sequences also encode this same CDR3. The chain couples TRBV19 to TRBJ2-2; D unclear. The CDR3 loop spans 13 amino acids. V gave up 2 bases and J gave up 3 bases, with 4 bases separating them. Germline V gene sequence: CDR1 LNHDA, CDR2 SQIVND (reference sequence). The chain's CDR3 is CASSIRDTGELFF. CDR3 in DNA: TGTGCCAGTAGTATAAGGGACACCGGGGAGCTGTTTTTT.

This clone has only one observation. J is TRBJ1-2 and V is TRBV20-1; unclear D gene. Germline V gives CDR1 DFQATT, CDR2 SNEGSKA (reference sequence). This CDR3 is built from 11 residues. Trimming removed 2 bases from V and 7 bases from J, with 8 bases in between. CDR3 amino acids: CSARRESGYTF. The DNA of the CDR3 is TGCAGTGCTAGAAGGGAGAGTGGCTACACCTTC.

V gene TRBV2 combines with J gene TRBJ2-5; D might be TRBD2 (7 bases). This CDR3 has 12 amino acids. Germline loops: CDR1 SNHLY, CDR2 FYNNEI. Trimming pared 6 bases from V and 10 bases from J, leaving 15 bases between. CDR3 nucleotides: TGTGCCAGCAGGACGGGGGGCATTAACCAGTACTTC. This encodes CASRTGGINQYF.

The J gene is TRBJ2-5, the V gene TRBV5-1; 10 bases map to TRBD2. This CDR3 is built from 14 residues. CDR1 is SGHRS and CDR2 is YFSETQ in the germline V gene. Trimming took 4 bases from V and 5 from J; bases not matched to a gene: 5. The CDR3 region has the DNA TGCGCCAGCAGCGACGGGACTAGCGTGGAGACCCAGTACTTC. It specifies CASSDGTSVETQYF. The complete variable domain, with remaining parts taken from reference TRBV5-1 and TRBJ2-5, reads KAGVTQTPRYLIKTRGQQVTLSCSPISGHRSVSWYQQTPGQGLQFLFEYFSETQRNKGNFPGRFSGRQFSNSRSEMNVSTLELGDSALYLCASSDGTSVETQYFGPGTRLLVL.

The chain couples TRBV29-1 to TRBJ2-3; 10 positions match TRBD2. V trimming: 1 base; J trimming: 1 base; junction bases outside the gene matches: 2. Germline V gene lookup returns CDR1 SQVTM and CDR2 ANQGSEA. The CDR3 length is 15 residues. CDR3 residues: CSVEVAGGGTDTQYF. CDR3 bases: TGCAGCGTTGAAGTAGCGGGGGGCGGCACAGATACGCAGTATTTT.

The chain couples TRBV2 to TRBJ2-2; D is tentatively TRBD1 or TRBD2 (5 bases each). CDR3 length: 16 residues. Between the trimmed V and J ends, which lost 8 bases and 1 base, there was a span of 17 bases. In germline, CDR1 is SNHLY, CDR2 FYNNEI. In nucleotides, the CDR3 is TGTGCCAGCTCGAGCCGGGGCAGGGTGAACACCGGGGAGCTGTTTTTT. It translates to CASSSRGRVNTGELFF.

A remark on this clone: One end of the junction does not line up with germline, which may come from a read error. This chain connects TRBV5-3 to TRBJ1-2; unclear D gene. TRBV5-3 is treated as an ORF (open reading frame) with a function not yet certain. This CDR3 region has 10 residues. The CDR3 sequence: CIYPIYGYTF. CDR3 DNA: TGCATTTACCCCATCTATGGCTACACCTTC.

This chain connects TRBV5-1 to TRBJ1-2, with D uncertain. The CDR3 loop spans 14 amino acids. Looked up from germline, CDR1 is SGHRS and CDR2 is YFSETQ. V lost 1 base to trimming and J lost 2 bases, with 9 bases between them. This CDR3 reads CASSLNAVNYGYTF. The CDR3 DNA reads TGCGCCAGCAGCTTGAACGCTGTAAACTATGGCTACACCTTC.

The rearrangement uses TRBV5-4 and TRBJ2-2; no clear D. Germline CDR1 and CDR2: SGHNT and YYREEE (reference sequence). The CDR3 loop spans 15 amino acids. Trimming left V 2 bases short and J 0 bases short, with 8 bases between. CDR3 nucleotides: TGTGCCAGCAGCTTAAGGACCTCGAACACCGGGGAGCTGTTTTTT. This sequence encodes CASSLRTSNTGELFF.